The present T cell receptor (beta chain) was sequenced within a study of cytotoxic CD8 clonotypes in ibrutinib-treated CLL. Overall study context: By median around 66 months, approximately twelve had progressed and about 15 stayed remitted; responses had been 2 complete and about 25 partial.

The data were produced by immunoSEQ multiplex PCR, yet TCRdb's version contains in-frame clones alone and is incomplete. The sample carries about 140,000 clones, about 72% recorded once. The CDR3 has 14 amino acids. V lost 5 bases, J lost 6 bases, and 5 bases stayed unmatched. Germline CDR1 and CDR2: MDHEN and SYDVKM. Library input was approximately 2.1 micrograms of DNA from cryopreserved PBMCs. This TCR was sampled from a human donor with chronic lymphocytic leukemia. The chain combines TRBV28 with TRBJ1-5; 9 bases fit TRBD1. The specimen was PBMCs, collected after 12 months of ibrutinib treatment. As DNA, the CDR3 is TGTGCCAGCAGTGCCGGGACAGGGACTCAGCCCCAGCATTTT. Translation gives CASSAGTGTQPQHF.